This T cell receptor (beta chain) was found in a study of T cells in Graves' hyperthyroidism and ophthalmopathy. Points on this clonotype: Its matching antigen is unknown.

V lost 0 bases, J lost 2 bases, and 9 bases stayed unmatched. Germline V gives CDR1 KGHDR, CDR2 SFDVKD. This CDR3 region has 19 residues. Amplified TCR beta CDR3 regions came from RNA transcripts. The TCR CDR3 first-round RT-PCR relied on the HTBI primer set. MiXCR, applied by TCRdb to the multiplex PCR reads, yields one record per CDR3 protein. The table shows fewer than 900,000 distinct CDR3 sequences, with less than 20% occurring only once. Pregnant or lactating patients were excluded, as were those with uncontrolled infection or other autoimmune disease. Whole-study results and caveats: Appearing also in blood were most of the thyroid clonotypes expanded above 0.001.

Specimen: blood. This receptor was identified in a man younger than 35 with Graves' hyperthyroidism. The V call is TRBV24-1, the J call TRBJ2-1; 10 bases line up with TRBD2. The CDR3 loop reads CATSDLASGGPGTYNEQFF. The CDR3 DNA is TGTGCCACCAGTGATTTGGCTAGCGGGGGCCCCGGCACCTACAATGAGCAGTTCTTC.